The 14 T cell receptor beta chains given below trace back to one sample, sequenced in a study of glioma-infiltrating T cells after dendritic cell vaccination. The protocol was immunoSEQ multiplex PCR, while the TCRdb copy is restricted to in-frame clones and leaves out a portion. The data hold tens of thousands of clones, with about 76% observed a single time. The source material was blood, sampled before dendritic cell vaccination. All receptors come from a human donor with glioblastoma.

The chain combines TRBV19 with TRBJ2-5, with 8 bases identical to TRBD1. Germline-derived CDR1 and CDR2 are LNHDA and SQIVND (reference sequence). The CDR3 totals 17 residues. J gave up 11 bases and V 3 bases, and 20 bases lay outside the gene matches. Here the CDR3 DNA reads TGTGCCAGTAGTATCCTACCCCAGGGGGCATCTAAGGGGGAGCAGTACTTC. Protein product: CASSILPQGASKGEQYF.

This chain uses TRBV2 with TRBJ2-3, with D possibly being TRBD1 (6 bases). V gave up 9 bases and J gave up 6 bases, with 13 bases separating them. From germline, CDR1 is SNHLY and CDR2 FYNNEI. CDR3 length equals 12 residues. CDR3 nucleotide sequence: TGTGCCAGTCTCAGGGGATGGGATACGCAGTATTTT. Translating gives CASLRGWDTQYF.

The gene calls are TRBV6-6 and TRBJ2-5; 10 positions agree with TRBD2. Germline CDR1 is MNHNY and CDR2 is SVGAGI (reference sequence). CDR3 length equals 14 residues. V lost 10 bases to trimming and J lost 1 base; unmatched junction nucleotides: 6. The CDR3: CATHLAGVQETQYF. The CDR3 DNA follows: TGTGCCACCCACCTAGCGGGGGTCCAAGAGACCCAGTACTTC.

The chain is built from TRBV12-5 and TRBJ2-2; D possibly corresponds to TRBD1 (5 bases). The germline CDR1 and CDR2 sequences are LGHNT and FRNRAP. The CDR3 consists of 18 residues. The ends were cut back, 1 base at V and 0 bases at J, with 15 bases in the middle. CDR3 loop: CASGLGAKTDANTGELFF. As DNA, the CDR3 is TGTGCTAGTGGTTTGGGGGCCAAGACAGACGCGAACACCGGGGAGCTGTTTTTT.

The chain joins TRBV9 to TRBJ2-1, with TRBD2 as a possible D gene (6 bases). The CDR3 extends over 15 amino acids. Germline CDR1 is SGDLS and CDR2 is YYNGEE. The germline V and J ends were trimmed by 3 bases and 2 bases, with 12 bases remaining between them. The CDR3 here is CASSDGPGAYNEQFF. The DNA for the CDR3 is TGTGCCAGCAGCGATGGGCCGGGGGCCTACAATGAGCAGTTCTTC.

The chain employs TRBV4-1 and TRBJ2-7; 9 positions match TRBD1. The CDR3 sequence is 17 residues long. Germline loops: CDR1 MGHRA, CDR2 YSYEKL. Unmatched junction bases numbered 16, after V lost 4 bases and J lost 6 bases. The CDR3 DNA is TGCGCCAGCAGCCGTGAGCCCAGGACAGGGGAAGTCCTCGAGCAGTACTTC. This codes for CASSREPRTGEVLEQYF.

This CDR3 is CASSQDIGTGTNNEQFF. DNA of the CDR3: TGCGCCAGCAGCCAAGATATCGGGACAGGGACTAACAATGAGCAGTTCTTC. The chain has TRBV4-3 and TRBJ2-1; TRBD1 aligns across 9 bases. The V and J ends lost 0 bases and 5 bases, in that order; junction bases with no gene match: 8. Germline CDR1 is LGHNA and CDR2 is YSLEER. The CDR3 sequence is 17 residues long.

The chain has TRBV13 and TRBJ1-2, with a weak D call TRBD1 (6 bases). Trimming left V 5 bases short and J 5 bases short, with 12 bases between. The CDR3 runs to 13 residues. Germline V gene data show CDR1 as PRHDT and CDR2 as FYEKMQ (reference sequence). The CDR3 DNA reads TGTGCCAGCAGCCGGACAGAGAATTATGGCTACACCTTC. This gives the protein CASSRTENYGYTF.

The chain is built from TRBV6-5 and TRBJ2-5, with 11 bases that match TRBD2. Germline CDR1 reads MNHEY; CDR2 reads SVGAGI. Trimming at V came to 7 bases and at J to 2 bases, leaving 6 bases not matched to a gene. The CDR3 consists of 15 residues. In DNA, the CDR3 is TGTGCCAGCAATATAGGGACTAGCGGACAAGAGACCCAGTACTTC. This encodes CASNIGTSGQETQYF.

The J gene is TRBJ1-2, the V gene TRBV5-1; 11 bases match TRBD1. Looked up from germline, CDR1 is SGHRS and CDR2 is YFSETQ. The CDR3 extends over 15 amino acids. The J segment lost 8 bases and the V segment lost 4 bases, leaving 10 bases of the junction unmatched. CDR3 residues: CASSPGTGGPEGYTF. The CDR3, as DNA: TGCGCCAGCAGCCCAGGGACAGGGGGTCCGGAAGGCTACACCTTC.

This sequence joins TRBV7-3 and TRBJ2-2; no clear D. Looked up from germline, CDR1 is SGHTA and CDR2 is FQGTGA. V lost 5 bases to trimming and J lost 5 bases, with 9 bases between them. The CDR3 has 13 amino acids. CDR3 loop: CASSMLGTGELFF. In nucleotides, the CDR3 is TGTGCCAGCAGCATGCTAGGAACCGGGGAGCTGTTTTTT.

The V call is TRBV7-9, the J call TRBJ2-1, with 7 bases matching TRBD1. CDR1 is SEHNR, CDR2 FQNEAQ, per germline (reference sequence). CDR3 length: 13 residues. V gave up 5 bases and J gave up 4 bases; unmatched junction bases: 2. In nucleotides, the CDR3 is TGTGCCAGCAGCCCGACAGGGTACAATGAGCAGTTCTTC. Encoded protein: CASSPTGYNEQFF.

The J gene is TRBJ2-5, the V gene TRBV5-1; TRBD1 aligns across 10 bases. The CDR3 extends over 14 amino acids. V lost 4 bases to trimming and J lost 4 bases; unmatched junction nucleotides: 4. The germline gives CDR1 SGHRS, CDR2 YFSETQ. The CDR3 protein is CASSAGQGLETQYF. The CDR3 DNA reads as TGCGCCAGCAGCGCGGGACAGGGGTTAGAGACCCAGTACTTC.

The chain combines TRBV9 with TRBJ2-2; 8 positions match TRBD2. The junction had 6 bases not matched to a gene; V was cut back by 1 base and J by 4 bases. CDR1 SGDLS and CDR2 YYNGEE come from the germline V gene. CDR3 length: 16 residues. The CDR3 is CASSVSGGYSTGELFF. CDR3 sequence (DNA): TGTGCCAGCAGCGTAAGCGGGGGTTATTCCACCGGGGAGCTGTTTTTT.